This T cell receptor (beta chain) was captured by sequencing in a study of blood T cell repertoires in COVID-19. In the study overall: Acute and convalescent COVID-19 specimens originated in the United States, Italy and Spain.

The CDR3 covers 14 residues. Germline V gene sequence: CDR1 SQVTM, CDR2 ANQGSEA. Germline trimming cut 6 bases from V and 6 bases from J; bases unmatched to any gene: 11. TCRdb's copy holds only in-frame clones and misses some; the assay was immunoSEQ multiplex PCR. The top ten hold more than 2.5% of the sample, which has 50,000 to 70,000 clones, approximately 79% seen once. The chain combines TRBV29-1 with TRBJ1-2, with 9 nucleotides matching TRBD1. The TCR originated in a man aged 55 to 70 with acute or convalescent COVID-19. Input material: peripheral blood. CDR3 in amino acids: CSVGLGTGYDGYTF. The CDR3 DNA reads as TGCAGCGTGGGGTTGGGGACAGGGTATGATGGCTACACCTTC.